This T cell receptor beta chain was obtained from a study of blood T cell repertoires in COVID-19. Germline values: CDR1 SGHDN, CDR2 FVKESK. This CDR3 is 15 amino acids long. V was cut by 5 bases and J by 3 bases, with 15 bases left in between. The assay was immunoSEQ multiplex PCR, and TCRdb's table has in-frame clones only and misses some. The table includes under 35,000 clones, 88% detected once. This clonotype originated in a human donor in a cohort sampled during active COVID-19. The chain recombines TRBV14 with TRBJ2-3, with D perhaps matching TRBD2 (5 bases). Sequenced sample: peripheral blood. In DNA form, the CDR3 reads TGTGCCAGCAGCTTTGGACTTCTGATGACAGATACGCAGTATTTT. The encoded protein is CASSFGLLMTDTQYF.